The rows below give T cell receptor beta chains drawn from one sample of a study of control samples from healthy donors and cancer patients. Clones were read by immunoSEQ multiplex PCR, and TCRdb kept only the in-frame ones, dropping some. The sample contains about 170,000 clones, just over 85% of which appear only once. The source material was blood. These TCRs come from a woman aged 30 to 39 in good health. CDR3s include the opening cysteine and the closing phenylalanine or tryptophan. Only some rows state a clone size, as once, few, many or a class for expanded clones.

.	TRBV2	CAREGQPQIQAAFF
.	TRBV20-1	CSARLDTEAFF
once	TRBV29-1	CSVVAAPTSTDTQYF
.	TRBV19	CASSIGNNSPLHF
.	TRBV28	CASSLPGTTRKAFF
.	TRBV10-3	CAIRGAGSVYGYTF
.	TRBV28	CASSLGGPQVRTEAFF
.	TRBV2	CASSGQLNTEAFF
.	TRBV19	CASSNLPGVSTDTQYF
.	TRBV13	CASSLFSGKNTEAFF
.	TRBV7-2	CASSDRIGTEAFF
few	TRBV5-1	CASRRVGETQYF
.	TRBV5-1	CASSFRESSYNSPLHF
few	TRBV11-2	CASSLFGGTGELFF
.	TRBV27	CASRGQGDTGELFF
.	TRBV7-6	CASSLGGFFNEQYF
.	TRBV27	CASSSSGRDHGEQYF
.	TRBV19	CASSIPSGGRAYNEQFF
.	TRBV18	CASSPGQGSNQPQHF
once	TRBV28	CASSTLGGAYEQYF
.	TRBV5-4	CASTRSGTANYGYTF
.	TRBV27	CASSFGANTGELFF
.	TRBV9	CASSVEFTGELFF
.	TRBV5-1	CASSLGQGGEKLFF